These 4 T cell receptor beta chains came from one sample sequenced in a study of blood T cell repertoires in COVID-19. Generated by immunoSEQ multiplex PCR, the TCRdb table keeps only in-frame clones and is missing some. The top ten hold about an eighth of the sample, which has around 100,000 clones, 84% seen once. The specimen was peripheral blood. These receptors all stem from a human donor in a cohort sampled during active or convalescent COVID-19.

The chain is built from TRBV28 and TRBJ1-6; TRBD1 is a possible D gene (5 bases). V was cut by 6 bases and J by 12 bases, with 18 bases left in between. The germline CDR1 and CDR2 sequences are MDHEN and SYDVKM. The CDR3 consists of 14 residues. CDR3 DNA sequence: TGTGCCAGCAGACCTTCCCCGGGGGGGAGACCCCTCCACTTT. Protein: CASRPSPGGRPLHF.

This chain uses TRBV4-2 with TRBJ2-2, with D perhaps matching TRBD2 (6 bases). CDR3 length: 14 residues. V shed 8 bases and J shed 0 bases, with 10 bases lying between them. The germline CDR1 and CDR2 sequences are LGHNA and YNFKEQ. CDR3 protein: CASGWGANTGELFF. CDR3 sequence (DNA): TGTGCCAGCGGGTGGGGGGCGAACACCGGGGAGCTGTTTTTT.

V usage is TRBV3-1 (or the pseudogene TRBV3-2) and J usage is TRBJ2-7, with 8 bases that match TRBD1. The J segment lost 6 bases and the V segment lost 4 bases, leaving 2 bases of the junction unmatched. Germline CDR1 is LGHDT and CDR2 is YNNKEL (reference sequence). There are 12 residues in the CDR3. The CDR3 sequence: CASSPTGAEQYF. As DNA, the CDR3 is TGTGCCAGCAGCCCGACAGGGGCCGAGCAGTACTTC.

The chain employs TRBV19 and TRBJ2-3; maybe TRBD2 (7 bases). The ends were cut back, 5 bases at V and 1 base at J, with 10 bases in the middle. This CDR3 has 14 residues. Germline V gene sequence: CDR1 LNHDA, CDR2 SQIVND (reference sequence). In nucleotides, the CDR3 is TGTGCCAGTAGTGAGGGGGGGCGCACAGATACGCAGTATTTT. This gives the protein CASSEGGRTDTQYF.